This T cell receptor beta chain was sequenced in a study of T-cell memory formation after mild COVID-19. This clonotype has only a few counts. V dropped 1 base and J dropped 1 base, with 11 bases sitting between them. CDR1 and CDR2 from the germline V gene are SGHRS and YFSETQ. The CDR3 totals 15 residues. TCRdb independently ran MiXCR on the 5' RACE reads; one entry per CDR3 protein. The sample includes approximately 48,000 distinct CDR3 sequences, about 7% of them seen just once. This sequence originates from a man younger than 30 who had mild COVID-19 (a few samples of this study predate the infection). Cell type and time point are not known. Source material: PBMCs or a T cell subset sorted from them (not recorded which). J is TRBJ2-5 and V is TRBV5-1; tentative D call: TRBD2 (6 bases). CDR3 sequence: CASSLFGGTQETQYF. The CDR3 bases are TGCGCCAGCAGCTTGTTCGGCGGGACCCAAGAGACCCAGTACTTC.